A single sample is the source of the 21 T cell receptor beta chains below, sequenced in a study of molecular identifiers for immune sequencing clone quantification. TCRdb used MiXCR to reprocess the PCR reads, holding one entry per CDR3 protein. The data contain just under 650,000 distinct CDR3 sequences, 15% to 20% of them seen just once; the ten biggest clones take up approximately 0.9%. Input material: naive CD8+ T cells from blood, with Jurkat cell RNA spiked in. As for subset: FACS-sorted CD8+CD4-CCR7+CD45RA+ naive T cells. These receptors were collected from a human donor in good health. Some libraries in this study had Jurkat cell RNA spiked in.

This clonotype was recorded many times. The chain carries TRBV28 and TRBJ1-5; D unresolved. The CDR3 is 13 amino acids. The V end was cut by 6 bases, the J end by 0 bases, with 6 bases between. Germline V gives CDR1 MDHEN, CDR2 SYDVKM. The CDR3 protein is CASSHYSNQPQHF. As DNA, the CDR3 is TGTGCCAGCAGCCACTATAGCAATCAGCCCCAGCATTTT. The whole variable domain, remainder taken from reference TRBV28 and TRBJ1-5, is DVKVTQSSRYLVKRTGEKVFLECVQDMDHENMFWYRQDPGLGLRLIYFSYDVKMKEKGDIPEGYSVSREKKERFSLILESASTNQTSMYLCASSHYSNQPQHFGDGTRLSIL.

The chain recombines TRBV2 with TRBJ2-7, with D unresolved. Deletions cut 2 bases from V and 7 bases from J, with 12 bases between. This CDR3 comprises 13 residues. Germline assignment: CDR1 SNHLY and CDR2 FYNNEI. CDR3 coding DNA: TGTGCCAGCAGTGAATGGGTAGAACGAGAGCAGTACTTC. It specifies CASSEWVEREQYF.

Many counts were recorded for this clonotype. J is TRBJ2-3 and V is TRBV12-3 or TRBV12-4; no reliable D call. V gave up 7 bases and J gave up 4 bases, with 12 bases separating them. This CDR3 spans 13 amino acids. This CDR3 reads CASNSIFADTQYF. The DNA of the CDR3 is TGTGCCAGCAACTCTATATTCGCAGATACGCAGTATTTT.

This clonotype was observed a few times. This sequence joins TRBV11-2 and TRBJ1-1; the D gene is possibly TRBD1 (6 bases). The germline gives CDR1 SGHAT, CDR2 FQNNGV. V lost 8 bases, J lost 5 bases, and 15 bases lay in between. The CDR3 totals 13 residues. The CDR3 spells CASDPIQGTEAFF. The CDR3 DNA is TGTGCCAGCGACCCGATACAGGGAACTGAAGCTTTCTTT.

This clonotype showed up many times. The chain carries TRBV7-2 and TRBJ2-7; TRBD2 aligns across 15 bases. V shed 3 bases, J shed 2 bases, and the junction held 8 bases outside the gene matches. CDR3 size: 18 residues. The V gene's germline CDR1 is SGHTA and CDR2 FQGNSA. In DNA, the CDR3 is TGTGCCAGCAGCTTTAGCGGGACTAGCGGGGGGCGTGCCTACGAGCAGTACTTC. This codes for CASSFSGTSGGRAYEQYF.

This clonotype was detected many times. The chain employs TRBV27 and TRBJ2-7, with 7 bases lining up with TRBD2. This CDR3 is 17 amino acids long. V shed 3 bases and J 2 bases; nucleotides not matched to a gene: 13. Germline assignment: CDR1 MNHEY and CDR2 SMNVEV (reference sequence). The CDR3 DNA follows: TGTGCCAGCAGTTTCGCCCCGGCCGGGGGGAGGACCTACGAGCAGTACTTC. It encodes CASSFAPAGGRTYEQYF.

The sample holds a few counts of this clonotype. The V call is TRBV27, the J call TRBJ1-6, with D uncertain. V was trimmed by 0 bases and J by 9 bases, leaving 9 bases between them. CDR3 length equals 14 residues. Germline V gene sequence: CDR1 MNHEY, CDR2 SMNVEV (reference sequence). In DNA form, the CDR3 reads TGTGCCAGCAGTTTATCTTACGCCGGTTCACCCCTCCACTTT. Translating gives CASSLSYAGSPLHF.

At least ten counts were recorded for this clonotype. V is TRBV11-1 and J is TRBJ2-3, with 8 bases matching TRBD2. Germline V lookup: CDR1 SGHAT, CDR2 FQDESV (reference sequence). With V trimmed by 1 base and J by 5 bases, 20 bases remained unmatched. The CDR3 consists of 20 residues. For the CDR3, the DNA is TGTGCCAGCAGCTTAGGTGTGGTGGTCTCGGGAGGGCCGGAGGGAGATACGCAGTATTTT. This gives the protein CASSLGVVVSGGPEGDTQYF.

As concerns this clonotype: One end of the junction is discordant with germline, which a read error may explain. The chain combines TRBV5-3 with TRBJ2-7; TRBD2 matches 10 bases. TRBV5-3 is assigned to the ORF class and has an uncertain function. This CDR3 region has 15 residues. The CDR3 sequence: CASSFLAGAPYEQYF. The CDR3 DNA is TGTGCCAGCAGCTTCCTAGCGGGGGCCCCCTACGAGCAGTACTTC.

At least ten counts were recorded for this clonotype. The V call is TRBV10-3, the J call TRBJ2-7, with 7 nucleotides matching TRBD1. Losses at the gene ends were 8 bases for V and 0 bases for J; bases not matched to a gene: 1. The CDR3 runs 12 residues. Germline V gene lookup returns CDR1 ENHRY and CDR2 SYGVKD. As DNA, the CDR3 is TGTGCCATCCAGGGGGACTCCTACGAGCAGTACTTC. This translates into CAIQGDSYEQYF.

This clonotype showed up many times. The rearrangement joins TRBV5-1 to TRBJ2-7; 10 bases are a match to TRBD1. The CDR3 has 15 amino acids. Looked up from germline, CDR1 is SGHRS and CDR2 is YFSETQ. J was trimmed by 6 bases and V by 0 bases; bases with no gene match: 6. CDR3 nucleotides: TGCGCCAGCAGCTTGGAGGGGACAGGGGTGGTCGAGCAGTACTTC. Amino acids: CASSLEGTGVVEQYF.

This clonotype was seen once. A read error may explain this, as a much larger clone is one base away. The chain couples TRBV14 to TRBJ2-7; D gene unclear. This CDR3 contains 13 residues. Germline loops: CDR1 SGHDN, CDR2 FVKESK. The CDR3, as DNA: TGTGCCAGCAGCCAATCCCAGACCTACAAGCAGTACTTC. Residues: CASSQSQTYKQYF.

Regarding this clonotype: It may be a read error: a sequence one base away is much more abundant. J is TRBJ2-7 and V is TRBV19, with D unclear. Germline values: CDR1 LNHDA, CDR2 SQIVND (reference sequence). The CDR3 spans 13 residues. CDR3 protein: CASSPILSYERYF. CDR3 DNA: TGTGCCAGTAGTCCCATTCTCTCCTACGAGCGGTACTTC.

This clonotype was counted at least ten times. V usage is TRBV10-3 and J usage is TRBJ1-1; D not certain. From germline, CDR1 is ENHRY and CDR2 SYGVKD. V was clipped by 3 bases and J by 1 base, with 9 bases between them. The CDR3 contains 14 residues. The CDR3 DNA reads as TGTGCCATCAGTGATACGGATGAGAACACTGAAGCTTTCTTT. Protein product: CAISDTDENTEAFF.

This clonotype appeared many times. The rearrangement links TRBV2 to TRBJ1-2, with D unresolved. The V gene's germline CDR1 is SNHLY and CDR2 FYNNEI. The CDR3 contains 17 residues. Trimming removed 3 bases at V and 1 base at J, with 18 bases between. DNA of the CDR3: TGTGCCAGCAGTGATCCAACCGGACCGCGAATTAACTATGGCTACACCTTC. Its protein product is CASSDPTGPRINYGYTF.

This clonotype has a count of ten or more. In DNA form, the CDR3 reads TGTGCCAGCAGTGTGTGGGGCAACGCTAATGAAAAACTGTTTTTT. Translated, it gives CASSVWGNANEKLFF. The genes are TRBV2 and TRBJ1-4, with a tentative D call TRBD1 (5 bases). Deletions cut 4 bases from V and 3 bases from J, with 12 bases between. Germline V gives CDR1 SNHLY, CDR2 FYNNEI. The CDR3 runs 15 residues.

As regards this clonotype: With a much larger clone just one base away, this may be a read error. This chain connects TRBV20-1 to TRBJ1-1; possible D gene TRBD1, 5 bases. The V end was cut by 3 bases, the J end by 7 bases, with 9 bases between. The length of the CDR3 is 11 residues. Germline V gene lookup returns CDR1 DFQATT and CDR2 SNEGSKA (reference sequence). The CDR3 region is CSASSGGEAFF. For the CDR3, the DNA is TGCAGTGCTAGCAGTGGGGGTGAAGCTTTCTTT.

This clonotype appeared many times. This rearrangement joins TRBV29-1 to TRBJ2-3; D unclear. The CDR3 has 11 amino acids. V lost 7 bases to trimming and J lost 5 bases, with 10 bases between them. The germline V gene has CDR1 SQVTM and CDR2 ANQGSEA. The CDR3 DNA follows: TGCAGCGACCAAAAAGGAGATACGCAGTATTTT. Encoded protein: CSDQKGDTQYF.

In its sample, this clonotype was seen many times. The chain combines TRBV4-3 with TRBJ2-3; 13 bases match TRBD2. Germline V CDR1 and CDR2: LGHNA, YSLEER. This CDR3 spans 17 amino acids. The V gene end was trimmed by 2 bases and the J gene end by 2 bases; junction bases not matched to a gene: 4. CDR3 protein: CASSQQTSGGITDTQYF. CDR3 DNA sequence: TGCGCCAGCAGCCAACAGACTAGCGGGGGGATCACAGATACGCAGTATTTT.

This clonotype was recorded many times. The rearrangement links TRBV7-9 to TRBJ2-7, with D possibly called TRBD1 or TRBD2 (5 bases each). Germline-derived CDR1 and CDR2 are SEHNR and FQNEAQ (reference sequence). With 3 bases removed from V and 7 bases from J, the gap between germline ends came to 7 bases. The CDR3 consists of 11 residues. CDR3 nucleotide sequence: TGTGCCAGCAGCTTGGGACCTGAGCAGTACTTC. Translation: CASSLGPEQYF.

This chain joins TRBV3-1 and TRBJ2-1; no reliable D call. Trimming cost V 6 bases and J 8 bases, with 14 bases left between them. Germline V gene data show CDR1 as LGHDT and CDR2 as YNNKEL (reference sequence). CDR3 size: 13 residues. The CDR3 is CASRARASDEQFF. CDR3 DNA: TGTGCCAGCAGAGCACGAGCGTCCGATGAGCAGTTCTTC.